The next 12 T cell receptor beta chains were all read from a single sample in a study of response to subunit inactivated influenza vaccine. MiXCR, run by TCRdb on the RT-PCR reads, gives a single entry per CDR3 protein. The repertoire includes 500,000 to 600,000 distinct CDR3 sequences, about 10% of them detected once, and roughly 9.6% sits in the top ten. This sample was shared with a second study, whose subject was T cells expressing NK-cell markers. That report notes: UMI-tagged 5'RACE template switching yielded the TCR beta cDNA.

The sample in question was PBMCs from blood, obtained on the day of vaccination. All receptors derive from a man aged 45-65 years who received an inactivated influenza vaccine.

V gene TRBV3-1 combines with J gene TRBJ2-2, with 8 bases aligning to TRBD2. The CDR3 is 17 residues long. With V trimmed by 0 bases and J by 7 bases, 10 bases remained unmatched. The germline V gene encodes CDR1 LGHDT and CDR2 YNNKEL (reference sequence). The CDR3 loop is CASSQDVAGGADGELFF. The CDR3 coding sequence is TGTGCCAGCAGCCAAGACGTTGCGGGGGGAGCAGACGGGGAGCTGTTTTTT.

This clonotype was observed at least ten times. The V gene is TRBV5-1, the J gene TRBJ2-1, with TRBD2 matching over 9 bases. Germline assignment: CDR1 SGHRS and CDR2 YFSETQ. V shed 4 bases, J shed 0 bases, and the junction held 5 bases outside the gene matches. The length of the CDR3 is 16 residues. The CDR3 nucleotides read TGCGCCAGCAGCCCCTTTAGCGGGAGCTCCTACAATGAGCAGTTCTTC. Its translation is CASSPFSGSSYNEQFF. The full variable domain, its missing parts supplied by reference TRBV5-1 and TRBJ2-1, is KAGVTQTPRYLIKTRGQQVTLSCSPISGHRSVSWYQQTPGQGLQFLFEYFSETQRNKGNFPGRFSGRQFSNSRSEMNVSTLELGDSALYLCASSPFSGSSYNEQFFGPGTRLTVL.

This clonotype was counted only a few times. The gene calls are TRBV30 and TRBJ2-5; D uncertain. This CDR3 contains 12 residues. Trimming took off 0 bases at V and 4 bases at J, with 6 bases between the two ends. Germline-derived CDR1 and CDR2 are GTSNPN and SVGIG (reference sequence). CDR3 region: CAWSVPPETQYF. The CDR3 DNA follows: TGTGCCTGGAGTGTACCCCCAGAGACCCAGTACTTC.

J is TRBJ2-7 and V is TRBV9, with 8 bases identical to TRBD1. Germline V gene data show CDR1 as SGDLS and CDR2 as YYNGEE. Trimming cost V 3 bases and J 7 bases; bases outside gene matches: 12. This CDR3 is built from 15 residues. CDR3 sequence reads: CASSGTGSRKGEQYF. In DNA, the CDR3 is TGTGCCAGCAGCGGGACAGGGAGTAGGAAGGGAGAGCAGTACTTC.

This clonotype was detected many times. V gene TRBV18 combines with J gene TRBJ2-1; 14 nucleotides align to TRBD2. The CDR3 runs 19 residues. V was pared by 3 bases and J by 6 bases, with 13 bases of the junction left unmatched. Germline V gene sequence: CDR1 KGHSH, CDR2 LQKENI. The CDR3 here is CASSPPTTSGRANFNEQFF. The CDR3 DNA reads as TGTGCCAGCTCACCCCCGACGACTAGCGGGAGGGCCAATTTCAATGAGCAGTTCTTC.

The J gene is TRBJ2-7, the V gene TRBV5-4, with 7 positions matching TRBD2. The CDR3 runs to 15 residues. Germline V gene lookup returns CDR1 SGHNT and CDR2 YYREEE (reference sequence). Trimming at V came to 3 bases and at J to 2 bases, leaving 8 bases not matched to a gene. CDR3 region: CASSSAGVGAYEQYF. DNA for the CDR3: TGTGCCAGCAGCTCTGCGGGAGTTGGTGCCTACGAGCAGTACTTC.

This clonotype was detected only a few times. The V gene is TRBV7-2, the J gene TRBJ2-7, with D hard to call. CDR3 length: 14 residues. Germline CDR1 is SGHTA and CDR2 is FQGNSA. The V end was cut by 2 bases, the J end by 5 bases, with 13 bases between. CDR3 region: CASSLSRSQHEQYF. In nucleotides, the CDR3 is TGTGCCAGCAGCTTAAGCAGGAGTCAACACGAGCAGTACTTC.

This rearrangement joins TRBV20-1 to TRBJ2-1, with D perhaps matching TRBD2 (5 bases). Trimming cost V 3 bases and J 8 bases, with 20 bases left between them. The CDR3 runs 15 residues. Germline loops: CDR1 DFQATT, CDR2 SNEGSKA (reference sequence). Here the CDR3 DNA reads TGCAGTGCTAGTCCTAGGCATCCAAGAGCGGATGAGCAGTTCTTC. Residues: CSASPRHPRADEQFF.

This clonotype appeared many times. J is TRBJ2-3 and V is TRBV6-1; D is tentatively TRBD1 or TRBD2 (6 bases each). CDR3 length equals 16 residues. V lost 8 bases and J 4 bases, leaving 22 bases between the germline ends. Germline V CDR1 and CDR2: MNHNS, SASEGT. CDR3 residues: CASEGTGPRGADTQYF. CDR3 coding DNA: TGTGCCAGCGAAGGAACAGGGCCACGCGGGGCAGATACGCAGTATTTT.

The table lists this clonotype with a few counts. V and J are TRBV20-1 and TRBJ2-5; D remains ambiguous. V was cut by 0 bases and J by 1 base, with 9 bases left in between. The CDR3 is 14 residues long. The germline V gene encodes CDR1 DFQATT and CDR2 SNEGSKA (reference sequence). The CDR3 is CSARDGRFQETQYF. The CDR3 DNA reads as TGCAGTGCTAGAGATGGCAGGTTCCAAGAGACCCAGTACTTC.

This chain links TRBV25-1 with TRBJ2-5; D remains ambiguous. Trimming shortened V by 6 bases and J by 0 bases, and 8 bases separated the two germline ends. This CDR3 contains 13 residues. CDR1 is MGHDK and CDR2 is SYGVNS in the germline V gene. The CDR3 loop is CASRRQDQETQYF. Here the CDR3 DNA reads TGTGCCAGCAGAAGACAAGACCAAGAGACCCAGTACTTC.

This clonotype was counted a single time. The chain links TRBV3-1 to TRBJ2-7; 8 positions match TRBD1. This CDR3 comprises 15 residues. Germline loops: CDR1 LGHDT, CDR2 YNNKEL (reference sequence). Trimming removed 0 bases from V and 3 bases from J; junction bases left unmatched: 4. The CDR3 region has the DNA TGTGCCAGCAGCCAAGAACACAGGGGGTACTACGAGCAGTACTTC. Protein: CASSQEHRGYYEQYF.